This T cell receptor beta chain stems from a study of response to subunit inactivated influenza vaccine. This clonotype was seen a handful of times. As yet, its antigen is unknown. Using its own MiXCR run on the RT-PCR reads, TCRdb lists one record per CDR3 protein. The sample holds hundreds of thousands of distinct CDR3 sequences, roughly 15% seen once. Study-wide findings and caveats: It was the authors' suggestion that each seasonal influenza vaccination recruits few new T cells.

Germline lookup yields CDR1 LGHNT and CDR2 FRNRAP. The V segment lost 0 bases and the J segment 1 base; nucleotides outside the gene matches: 1. The CDR3 is 16 residues long. The source is a man aged 50-59 years who received an inactivated influenza vaccine. The J gene is TRBJ2-1, the V gene TRBV12-5; 9 bases are shared with TRBD1. This material consisted of PBMCs from blood, taken 14 to 15 days before vaccination. The CDR3 nucleotides read TGTGCTAGTGGTTTGGTGGGACAGGGTTCCTACAATGAGCAGTTCTTC. This codes for CASGLVGQGSYNEQFF.